This T cell receptor (beta chain) appears in the sequencing data of a study of CD8 T cells in Susac syndrome (dated by TCRdb to about 2019). Concerning the study at large: Repertoire sequencing was used to test whether CD8+ T cell activation and differentiation in Susac syndrome was antigen driven.

Peripheral blood CD8+ and CD4+ T cells from healthy donors, Susac syndrome patients and multiple sclerosis patients were profiled by high-throughput TCR beta sequencing. The multiple sclerosis controls were treatment-naive patients whose relapsing-remitting disease, either stable or active, fulfilled the revised McDonald criteria. Bulk CD8+ and CD4+ T cells were purified by magnetic negative isolation, while CD8+ TEMRA cells were enriched using FACS. Blood was drawn into EDTA tubes, processed within 24 hours, and PBMCs were isolated by density gradient centrifugation. PBMCs intended for TCR sequencing were cryopreserved in liquid nitrogen and thawed later in a water bath at 37 degrees C. The sorted or isolated CD4+, CD8+ and CD8+ TEMRA cells reached a purity of at least 90%. In regard to this clonotype: This receptor's antigen is unknown. No base qualities exist here, and no much larger clone lies one base off it.

The CDR3 numbers 13 residues from cysteine through phenylalanine. Only the CDR3 DNA is retained, 39 bases long and in frame from the first base. V drops 2 bases and J drops 11 bases, leaving 15 bases in between. General findings and caveats noted by the study authors: The study acknowledged that relatively few individuals were included in the TCR sequencing and HLA analysis.

RNA was extracted using the RNeasy kit, and roughly 0.5 to 1 ug of the RNA was reverse transcribed with random hexamers. The immunoSEQ multiplex PCR assay, covering 54 Vbeta and 13 Jbeta segments, was used to amplify TCR beta CDR3 regions. To correct PCR amplification bias, a synthetic template baseline was used for both primer optimization and computational correction. The authors' pipeline ran thus. Reads were annotated to V, D and J genes per IMGT and analyzed with immunoSEQ Analyzer, keeping only productive sequences. To calculate clonality, Shannon entropy was normalized by log2 of the number of productive unique sequences and then subtracted from one. For each patient and control, public and private clones were evaluated among the 100 most prevalent clones. A clone was defined as Susac-specific if it was absent from the healthy and MS cohorts, from more than 850 published viral clones and from other ImmuneACCESS disease sequences. The public reads were reanalyzed by TCRdb: fastp trimming at Q25, MiXCR alignment, in-frame beta chains only. Entries that share a CDR3 protein sequence are merged under the most common genes and DNA. The V and J calls, along with clone size, are taken from TCRdb and not from the paper's own processing. This sample has a few hundred thousand distinct CDR3 sequences in its table, and about 91% of those were observed once. In total, the top ten clones hold around 0.07% of the sample.

The chain uses TRBV12-3 or TRBV12-4 and TRBJ1-1, with TRBD1 perhaps the D gene, on 5 matching bases. Sequencing was done on a sample of CD4+ T cells from PBMCs. The sequence came from a human donor with multiple sclerosis. CDR3 loop: CASSLRADSDAFF. The DNA sequence follows: TGTGCCAGCAGTTTAAGGGCCGACAGTGACGCTTTCTTT.